These 30 T cell receptor beta chains came from one sample sequenced in a study. MiXCR was run by TCRdb on the 5' RACE reads, yielding one entry per CDR3 protein. The table lists about 32,000 distinct CDR3 sequences, around a quarter of them singletons. The sample consisted of memory CD4+ T cells sorted from blood. Subset of the sample: memory CD4+ T cells, CD4+CD45RO+CD25-. The receptors derive from a female donor with breast cancer.

About this clonotype itself: With a much larger clone just one base away, this may be a read error. Here the CDR3 DNA reads TGTGCCGGCAGAACCGGGGACAGGGACCAGTCACCCCTCCACTTT. It specifies CAGRTGDRDQSPLHF. The chain employs TRBV7-9 and TRBJ1-6, with 9 nucleotides matching TRBD1. The germline CDR1 and CDR2 sequences are SEHNR and FQNEAQ (reference sequence). CDR3 length: 15 amino acids.

This clonotype appeared many times. In DNA form, the CDR3 reads TGTGCCAGCGGCGCGTCACACGGCCGGGAGCAGTTCTTC. Encoded protein: CASGASHGREQFF. This chain connects TRBV27 to TRBJ2-1; no firm D call. Between the trimmed V and J ends, which lost 8 bases and 10 bases, there was a span of 18 bases. The V gene's germline CDR1 is MNHEY and CDR2 SMNVEV (reference sequence). The CDR3 has 13 amino acids.

This clonotype turned up a few times. The chain couples TRBV5-1 to TRBJ1-2; no reliable D call. V lost 0 bases and J 8 bases, leaving 17 bases between the germline ends. This CDR3 spans 15 amino acids. CDR1 SGHRS and CDR2 YFSETQ come from the germline V gene. The CDR3 sequence: CASSLERPPAGGYTF. In DNA, the CDR3 is TGCGCCAGCAGCTTGGAGAGGCCTCCTGCGGGGGGCTACACCTTC.

As concerns this clonotype: A much larger clone differs from this one at a single base, so this may be a read error. This chain joins TRBV4-1 and TRBJ1-1; unclear D gene. The V end lost 2 bases, the J end lost 1 base, and 5 bases lay between the germline ends. The CDR3 extends over 13 amino acids. From germline, CDR1 is MGHRA and CDR2 YSYEKL. For the CDR3, the DNA is TGCGCCAGCAGCCAACAGGAGAACACTGAAGCTTTCTTT. This encodes CASSQQENTEAFF.

The chain combines TRBV29-1 with TRBJ2-1; tentatively, D is TRBD1 (6 bases). Germline lookup yields CDR1 SQVTM and CDR2 ANQGSEA. V lost 6 bases, J lost 1 base, and 13 bases lay in between. The CDR3 has 14 amino acids. The DNA of the CDR3 is TGCAGCGTCCCAGGGGAAGTTTCCTACAATGAGCAGTTCTTC. As protein: CSVPGEVSYNEQFF.

The chain joins TRBV5-1 to TRBJ1-1; tentatively, D is TRBD1 (5 bases). Germline values: CDR1 SGHRS, CDR2 YFSETQ. The CDR3 has 15 amino acids. Trimming removed 8 bases at V and 5 bases at J, with 22 bases between. CDR3 sequence (DNA): TGCGCCAGTGGATTTGGGAGCGGCGGGGGGACTGAAGCTTTCTTT. It encodes CASGFGSGGGTEAFF.

The chain joins TRBV20-1 to TRBJ2-1; D uncertain. The CDR3 extends over 12 amino acids. CDR1 and CDR2 from the germline V gene are DFQATT and SNEGSKA (reference sequence). With 6 bases removed from V and 7 bases from J, the gap between germline ends came to 13 bases. The CDR3: CSAEELGNEQFF. CDR3 DNA: TGCAGTGCCGAAGAGCTGGGGAATGAGCAGTTCTTC.

The CDR3 loop is CASRQVADGSPLHF. CDR3 coding DNA: TGTGCCAGCAGGCAGGTGGCGGACGGTTCACCCCTCCACTTT. This chain joins TRBV6-1 and TRBJ1-6; D is ambiguous. The germline gives CDR1 MNHNS, CDR2 SASEGT. V was pared by 6 bases and J by 9 bases, with 15 bases between. The CDR3 has 14 amino acids.

Points on this clonotype: The CDR3 end shows no conserved phenylalanine or tryptophan, and so a read error is likely. The rearrangement uses TRBV27 and TRBJ2-1; a possible D gene is TRBD2 (5 bases). This CDR3 is built from 12 residues. Trimming left V 5 bases short and J 11 bases short, with 13 bases between. Germline V gene data show CDR1 as MNHEY and CDR2 as SMNVEV (reference sequence). The CDR3 nucleotides are TGTGCCAGCAGTCTCGTTAGGGAGAAGCAGTTCGTC. Translating gives CASSLVREKQFV.

The chain carries TRBV6-2 or TRBV6-3 and TRBJ2-3; D might be TRBD2 (6 bases). V lost 2 bases, J lost 0 bases, and 6 bases lay in between. Looked up from germline, CDR1 is MNHEY and CDR2 is SVGEGT. CDR3 size: 14 residues. The CDR3 nucleotides read TGTGCCAGCAGTTACGGGAGGAGCACAGATACGCAGTATTTT. Protein: CASSYGRSTDTQYF.

This chain connects TRBV27 to TRBJ1-1; D not resolved. With 7 bases removed from V and 4 bases from J, the gap between germline ends came to 7 bases. Germline V gene data show CDR1 as MNHEY and CDR2 as SMNVEV (reference sequence). This CDR3 has 11 residues. The CDR3 bases are TGTGCCAGCAAAGAGAGCACTGAAGCTTTCTTT. This sequence encodes CASKESTEAFF.

Only a few counts were recorded for this clonotype. The chain employs TRBV29-1 and TRBJ1-1, with D possibly matching TRBD1 (6 bases). CDR3 size: 12 residues. Looked up from germline, CDR1 is SQVTM and CDR2 is ANQGSEA. V was cut by 8 bases and J by 3 bases, with 13 bases left in between. CDR3 region: CSPGALDTEAFF. In DNA, the CDR3 is TGCAGCCCAGGGGCGTTGGACACTGAAGCTTTCTTT.

The table lists this clonotype with a few counts. This chain uses TRBV6-6 with TRBJ2-1, with 9 bases lining up with TRBD2. Germline loops: CDR1 MNHNY, CDR2 SVGAGI (reference sequence). With 0 bases clipped from V and 0 bases from J, the junction kept 6 bases outside the gene matches. CDR3 length equals 18 residues. This CDR3 reads CASSYSIGAGGSYNEQFF. CDR3 nucleotide sequence: TGTGCCAGCAGTTACTCGATAGGAGCGGGGGGCTCCTACAATGAGCAGTTCTTC.

This clonotype was seen many times. The gene calls are TRBV6-5 and TRBJ1-5, with TRBD1 matching over 7 bases. Germline CDR1 and CDR2: MNHEY and SVGAGI. J lost 5 bases, V lost 3 bases, and 1 base had no gene match. CDR3 length: 13 residues. Here the CDR3 DNA reads TGTGCCAGCAGTTATACAGGGGATCAGCCCCAGCATTTT. This codes for CASSYTGDQPQHF.

This clonotype was recorded at least ten times. The J gene is TRBJ2-7, the V gene TRBV4-1; D assignment may be TRBD1 or TRBD2 (6 bases each). The length of the CDR3 is 16 residues. CDR1 and CDR2 (germline): MGHRA, YSYEKL. V gave up 4 bases and J gave up 1 base, with 17 bases separating them. The CDR3 spells CASSPQGGTPSYEQYF. CDR3 bases: TGCGCCAGCAGCCCACAAGGGGGGACACCTTCCTACGAGCAGTACTTC.

Comments on this clonotype: A junction end diverges from the germline sequence, so it may reflect a read error. The V gene is TRBV5-1, the J gene TRBJ1-1; D is uncertain. The CDR3 sequence is 13 residues long. Germline-derived CDR1 and CDR2 are SGHRS and YFSETQ. The CDR3 DNA follows: TGCGCCAGCAGCTTGAGGGTGAACACTGCAGCTTTCTTT. This gives the protein CASSLRVNTAAFF. The full variable domain, rest sourced from reference TRBV5-1 and TRBJ1-1, is KAGVTQTPRYLIKTRGQQVTLSCSPISGHRSVSWYQQTPGQGLQFLFEYFSETQRNKGNFPGRFSGRQFSNSRSEMNVSTLELGDSALYLCASSLRVNTAAFFGQGTRLTVV.

Concerning this clonotype: Since no conserved phenylalanine or tryptophan closes the CDR3, a read error is the likely cause. The genes are TRBV4-1 and TRBJ2-5, with 7 bases identical to TRBD1. Germline V gene sequence: CDR1 MGHRA, CDR2 YSYEKL. The CDR3 runs 15 residues. Trimming removed 0 bases from V and 2 bases from J; junction bases left unmatched: 3. CDR3: CASSQDGTAQETQYS. The DNA of the CDR3 is TGCGCCAGCAGCCAAGACGGGACAGCTCAAGAGACCCAGTACTCC.

By sample fraction, this clonotype is medium-sized. J is TRBJ2-1 and V is TRBV4-1; no definite D call. Germline CDR1 MGHRA, CDR2 YSYEKL. The CDR3 is 14 amino acids. The germline V and J ends were trimmed by 1 base and 0 bases, with 4 bases remaining between them. The CDR3, as DNA: TGCGCCAGCAGCCAAGGTAGCTCCTACAATGAGCAGTTCTTC. Translating gives CASSQGSSYNEQFF.

This clonotype was recorded at least ten times. The chain is built from TRBV6-2 or TRBV6-3 and TRBJ1-2; TRBD1 might be the D (6 bases). CDR1 is MNHEY, CDR2 SVGEGT, per germline. Trimming took off 5 bases at V and 2 bases at J, with 12 bases between the two ends. This CDR3 contains 14 residues. The CDR3 DNA sequence: TGTGCCAGCAGTCCGGGACACCTGAACTATGGCTACACCTTC. Amino acids: CASSPGHLNYGYTF.

This chain uses TRBV7-2 with TRBJ2-4; 10 bases align to TRBD1. CDR1 and CDR2 from the germline V gene are SGHTA and FQGNSA. V lost 1 base, J lost 8 bases, and 5 bases stayed unmatched. The CDR3 is 15 residues long. CDR3 in DNA: TGTGCCAGCAGCTTAGTGAGGACAGGGGGACACATTCAGTACTTC. Its translation is CASSLVRTGGHIQYF.

Only a few counts were recorded for this clonotype. The chain employs TRBV4-2 and TRBJ2-6; no reliable D call. Deletions cut 0 bases from V and 0 bases from J, with 6 bases between. Germline V lookup: CDR1 LGHNA, CDR2 YNFKEQ. This CDR3 is built from 16 residues. The CDR3 here is CASSQESHSGANVLTF. The CDR3 bases are TGTGCCAGCAGCCAAGAGAGCCACTCTGGGGCCAACGTCCTGACTTTC.

Comment on this clonotype: At one end, the junction sequence differs from germline, possibly due to a read error. V usage is TRBV7-2 and J usage is TRBJ2-5; TRBD1 might be the D (5 bases). Germline V gene data show CDR1 as SGHTA and CDR2 as FQGNSA. The CDR3 sequence is 14 residues long. The CDR3 coding sequence is TGTGCCGGCAGCCCTAATCAGGGTTATGAGACCCAGTACTTC. It yields the protein CAGSPNQGYETQYF.

There are a few counts of this clonotype. The rearrangement joins TRBV4-2 to TRBJ2-7; 7 bases match TRBD1. After removal of 5 bases from V and 6 bases from J, the junction contained 13 bases not matched to a gene. This CDR3 has 15 amino acids. Germline lookup yields CDR1 LGHNA and CDR2 YNFKEQ. The chain's CDR3 is CASSFGTATLLEQYF. In DNA form, the CDR3 reads TGTGCCAGCAGCTTCGGGACAGCAACTCTCCTCGAGCAGTACTTC.

This clonotype was observed a few times. A much larger clone differs by one base, so this may be a read error. The chain links TRBV6-6 to TRBJ1-5, with a possible D match to TRBD1 (5 bases). The CDR3 extends over 14 amino acids. Germline V gene data show CDR1 as MNHNY and CDR2 as SVGAGI (reference sequence). CDR3 nucleotides: TGTACCAGCAGTTTTAGTGGGGCGCATCAGCCCCAGCATTTT. Protein product: CTSSFSGAHQPQHF.

There are many counts of this clonotype. The chain recombines TRBV27 with TRBJ2-7; TRBD1 agrees at 8 bases. V shed 3 bases and J 6 bases; nucleotides not matched to a gene: 4. Germline values: CDR1 MNHEY, CDR2 SMNVEV (reference sequence). CDR3 length: 13 amino acids. CDR3 amino acids: CASSLQGAGEQYF. The CDR3 nucleotides read TGTGCCAGCAGTTTGCAGGGGGCGGGCGAGCAGTACTTC.

Here the CDR3 reads CASSNRDSAPWGTQYF. The CDR3 DNA sequence: TGTGCCAGCAGTAACCGGGACAGTGCTCCCTGGGGTACGCAGTATTTT. V is TRBV27 and J is TRBJ2-3; TRBD1 aligns across 7 bases. Unmatched junction bases numbered 16, after V lost 5 bases and J lost 8 bases. Germline V gives CDR1 MNHEY, CDR2 SMNVEV (reference sequence). CDR3 length: 16 amino acids.

This clonotype is labeled as medium-sized. This chain uses TRBV9 with TRBJ1-2; tentatively, D is TRBD1 (5 bases). V lost 7 bases, J lost 4 bases, and 8 bases lay in between. Germline CDR1 and CDR2: SGDLS and YYNGEE. The CDR3 is 11 amino acids. The CDR3, as DNA: TGTGCCAGCGCGGGGACCTATGGCTACACCTTC. Its protein product is CASAGTYGYTF.

This clonotype has ten or more counts. The rearrangement uses TRBV4-1 and TRBJ2-7, with a tentative D call TRBD1 (5 bases). The CDR3 contains 15 residues. The germline V gene encodes CDR1 MGHRA and CDR2 YSYEKL. Deletions cut 6 bases from V and 3 bases from J, with 18 bases between. As DNA, the CDR3 is TGCGCCAGCAGACCGACGATAGGGGCGTACTACGAGCAGTACTTC. Protein sequence: CASRPTIGAYYEQYF.

J is TRBJ1-2 and V is TRBV5-6; 10 positions match TRBD1. Germline CDR1 and CDR2: SGHDT and YYEEEE. The CDR3 runs to 14 residues. The V and J ends lost 4 bases and 7 bases, in that order; junction bases with no gene match: 7. This chain's CDR3 is CASSPATGGGGYTF. The CDR3 DNA reads TGTGCCAGCAGCCCGGCGACAGGGGGCGGTGGCTACACCTTC.

This clonotype was observed a handful of times. This may come from a read error, since a much larger clone is one base off. The chain carries TRBV10-3 and TRBJ2-1; 8 bases are a match to TRBD2. The germline CDR1 and CDR2 sequences are ENHRY and SYGVKD. The CDR3 sequence is 14 residues long. The DNA for the CDR3 is TGTACCATCAGAGCGGGAGAGTCCTACAATGAGCAGTTCTTC. It is translated as CTIRAGESYNEQFF.